A single sample is the source of the 5 T cell receptor beta chains below, sequenced in a study of blood T cell repertoires in COVID-19. Clones were read by immunoSEQ multiplex PCR, and TCRdb kept only the in-frame ones, dropping some. The data show around 340,000 clones, around 88% seen once. The specimen was peripheral blood. These receptors were taken from an older woman with COVID-19, enrolled during active disease.

This clone appeared many times. This chain links TRBV27 with TRBJ1-5; the D gene is possibly TRBD1 (5 bases). The CDR3 runs to 13 residues. Germline CDR1 is MNHEY and CDR2 is SMNVEV (reference sequence). V was pared by 3 bases and J by 7 bases, with 10 bases between. CDR3: CASSLEGTQPQHF. In DNA, the CDR3 is TGTGCCAGCAGTTTGGAGGGGACCCAGCCCCAGCATTTT.

A remark on this clone: This specimen includes other DNA sequences encoding the same CDR3. The J gene is TRBJ2-5, the V gene TRBV3-1 (or the pseudogene TRBV3-2); D not resolved. Trimming cost V 1 base and J 1 base, with 4 bases left between them. CDR3 length: 13 amino acids. Germline V gene lookup returns CDR1 LGHDT and CDR2 YNNKEL (reference sequence). The CDR3 protein is CASSQGAQETQYF. The CDR3 DNA reads as TGTGCCAGCAGCCAAGGGGCCCAAGAGACCCAGTACTTC.

This clone has only a few counts. J is TRBJ1-1 and V is TRBV19; D unresolved. V was cut by 6 bases and J by 1 base, with 9 bases left in between. Germline V gene lookup returns CDR1 LNHDA and CDR2 SQIVND (reference sequence). The CDR3 spans 13 residues. DNA of the CDR3: TGTGCCAGTAGCGAAACAAGGAACACTGAAGCTTTCTTT. It codes for CASSETRNTEAFF.

The genes are TRBV19 and TRBJ2-7; possibly TRBD2 for D (5 bases). Germline V gives CDR1 LNHDA, CDR2 SQIVND (reference sequence). This CDR3 region has 15 residues. Trimming shortened V by 5 bases and J by 3 bases, and 17 bases separated the two germline ends. For the CDR3, the DNA is TGTGCCAGTAGTTCGACCCCCTCGGGGTTCTACGAGCAGTACTTC. Amino acids: CASSSTPSGFYEQYF. Full variable domain (remainder filled in from reference TRBV19 and TRBJ2-7): DGGITQSPKYLFRKEGQNVTLSCEQNLNHDAMYWYRQDPGQGLRLIYYSQIVNDFQKGDIAEGYSVSREKKESFPLTVTSAQKNPTAFYLCASSSTPSGFYEQYFGPGTRLTVT.

The V call is TRBV20-1, the J call TRBJ1-2; D is perhaps TRBD1 (5 bases). This CDR3 region has 12 residues. Looked up from germline, CDR1 is DFQATT and CDR2 is SNEGSKA (reference sequence). V lost 3 bases and J 6 bases, leaving 11 bases between the germline ends. The chain's CDR3 is CSASGREDGYTF. DNA for the CDR3: TGCAGTGCTAGTGGCAGGGAGGATGGCTACACCTTC.